Listed here is a single T cell receptor (beta chain). This entry belongs to a study of cytomegalovirus exposure and HLA in healthy donors. CDR3 length equals 16 residues. Trimming took off 0 bases at V and 1 base at J, with 9 bases between the two ends. Germline V gene lookup returns CDR1 MNHEY and CDR2 SMNVEV (reference sequence). TCRdb's copy holds only in-frame clones and misses some; the assay was immunoSEQ multiplex PCR. This sample has more than 250,000 clones, with around 91% found just once. The chain combines TRBV27 with TRBJ2-2; D might be TRBD1 (5 bases). The TCR originated in a woman in her twenties or thirties in good health and CMV-seronegative. Sequencing used PBMCs. The CDR3: CASSLSWGGNTGELFF. The CDR3 coding sequence is TGTGCCAGCAGTTTATCCTGGGGCGGGAACACCGGGGAGCTGTTTTTT.